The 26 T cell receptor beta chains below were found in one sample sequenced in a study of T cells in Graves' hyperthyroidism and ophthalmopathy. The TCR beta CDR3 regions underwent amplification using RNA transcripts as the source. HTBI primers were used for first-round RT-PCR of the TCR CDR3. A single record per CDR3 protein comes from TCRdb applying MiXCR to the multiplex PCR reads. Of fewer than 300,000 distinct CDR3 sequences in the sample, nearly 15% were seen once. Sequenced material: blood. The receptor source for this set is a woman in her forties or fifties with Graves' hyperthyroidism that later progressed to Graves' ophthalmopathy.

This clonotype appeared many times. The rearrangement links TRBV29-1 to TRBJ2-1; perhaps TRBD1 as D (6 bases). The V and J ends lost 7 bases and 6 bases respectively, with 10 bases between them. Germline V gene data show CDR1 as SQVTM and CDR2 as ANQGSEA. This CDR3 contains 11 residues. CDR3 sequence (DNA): TGCAGCGGCCCCAGGGGCAATGAGCAGTTCTTC. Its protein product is CSGPRGNEQFF.

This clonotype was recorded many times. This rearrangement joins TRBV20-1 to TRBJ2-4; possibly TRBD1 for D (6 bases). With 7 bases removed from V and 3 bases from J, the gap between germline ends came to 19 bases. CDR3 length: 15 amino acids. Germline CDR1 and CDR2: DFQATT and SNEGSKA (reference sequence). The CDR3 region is CSGGPGAIGKNIQYF. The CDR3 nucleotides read TGCAGTGGGGGGCCAGGGGCGATAGGCAAAAACATTCAGTACTTC.

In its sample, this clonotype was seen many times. CDR3 sequence reads: CASSPRTGSNEKLFF. The DNA for the CDR3 is TGTGCCAGCAGTCCCCGGACAGGGTCTAATGAAAAACTGTTTTTT. The rearrangement joins TRBV2 to TRBJ1-4, with 8 bases that match TRBD1. Germline-derived CDR1 and CDR2 are SNHLY and FYNNEI. V lost 5 bases to trimming and J lost 3 bases; unmatched junction nucleotides: 5. This CDR3 is built from 15 residues.

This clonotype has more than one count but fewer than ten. The CDR3 DNA reads TGTGCCAGTAGTACACGACAGGGCCGAGGGGCCAAAAACATTCAGTACTTC. Translation: CASSTRQGRGAKNIQYF. The chain uses TRBV7-2 and TRBJ2-4; 7 bases map to TRBD1. There are 17 residues in the CDR3. The trim removed 9 bases at V and 1 base at J, leaving 15 bases unmatched. CDR1 SGHTA and CDR2 FQGNSA come from the germline V gene. Filled out from reference TRBV7-2 and TRBJ2-4, the complete variable domain reads GAGVSQSPSNKVTEKGKDVELRCDPISGHTALYWYRQSLGQGLEFLIYFQGNSAPDKSGLPSDRFSAERTGGSVSTLTIQRTQQEDSAVYLCASSTRQGRGAKNIQYFGAGTRLSVL.

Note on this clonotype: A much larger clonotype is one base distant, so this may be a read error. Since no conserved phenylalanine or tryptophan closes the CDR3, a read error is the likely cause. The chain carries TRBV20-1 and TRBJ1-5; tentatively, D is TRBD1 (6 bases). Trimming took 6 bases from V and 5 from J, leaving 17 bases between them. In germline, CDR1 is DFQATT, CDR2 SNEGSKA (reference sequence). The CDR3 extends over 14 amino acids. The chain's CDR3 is CSADFGTLHQPQHS. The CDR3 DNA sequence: TGCAGTGCAGACTTCGGGACACTTCATCAGCCCCAGCATTCT.

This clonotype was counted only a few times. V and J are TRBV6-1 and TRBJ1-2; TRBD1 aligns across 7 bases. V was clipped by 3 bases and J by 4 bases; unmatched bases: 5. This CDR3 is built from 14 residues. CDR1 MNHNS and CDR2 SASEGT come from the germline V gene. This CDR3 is CASSEGHRGYGYTF. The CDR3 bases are TGTGCCAGCAGTGAGGGCCACAGGGGCTATGGCTACACCTTC.

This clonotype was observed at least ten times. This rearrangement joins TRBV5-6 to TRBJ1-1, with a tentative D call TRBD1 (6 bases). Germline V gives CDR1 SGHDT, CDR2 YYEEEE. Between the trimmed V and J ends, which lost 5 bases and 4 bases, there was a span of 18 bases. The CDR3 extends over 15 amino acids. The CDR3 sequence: CASRINPGVATEAFF. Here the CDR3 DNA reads TGTGCCAGCAGAATTAATCCAGGGGTGGCCACTGAAGCTTTCTTT. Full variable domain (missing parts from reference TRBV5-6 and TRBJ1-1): DAGVTQSPTHLIKTRGQQVTLRCSPKSGHDTVSWYQQALGQGPQFIFQYYEEEERQRGNFPDRFSGHQFPNYSSELNVNALLLGDSALYLCASRINPGVATEAFFGQGTRLTVV.

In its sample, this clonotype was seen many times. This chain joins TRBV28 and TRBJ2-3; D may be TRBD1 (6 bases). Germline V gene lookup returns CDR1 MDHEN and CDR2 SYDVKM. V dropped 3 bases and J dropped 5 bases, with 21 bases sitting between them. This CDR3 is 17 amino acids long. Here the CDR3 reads CASSFPSQGNSGDTQYF. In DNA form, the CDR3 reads TGTGCCAGCAGTTTCCCTTCACAGGGAAACTCGGGAGATACGCAGTATTTT.

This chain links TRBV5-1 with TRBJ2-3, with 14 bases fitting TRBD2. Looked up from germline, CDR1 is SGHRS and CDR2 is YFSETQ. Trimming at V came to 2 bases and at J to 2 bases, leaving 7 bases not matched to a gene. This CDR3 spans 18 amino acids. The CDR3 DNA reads TGCGCCAGCAGCTTTGCCGGACTAGCGGGAGGAGCCACAGATACGCAGTATTTT. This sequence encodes CASSFAGLAGGATDTQYF.

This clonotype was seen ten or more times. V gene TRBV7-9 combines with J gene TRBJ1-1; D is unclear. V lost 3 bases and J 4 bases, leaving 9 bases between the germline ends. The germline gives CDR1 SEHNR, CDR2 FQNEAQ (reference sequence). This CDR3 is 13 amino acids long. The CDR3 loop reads CASSFSEITEAFF. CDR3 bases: TGTGCCAGCAGCTTCAGCGAGATCACTGAAGCTTTCTTT. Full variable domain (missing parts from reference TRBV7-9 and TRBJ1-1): DTGVSQNPRHKITKRGQNVTFRCDPISEHNRLYWYRQTLGQGPEFLTYFQNEAQLEKSRLLSDRFSAERPKGSFSTLEIQRTEQGDSAMYLCASSFSEITEAFFGQGTRLTVV.

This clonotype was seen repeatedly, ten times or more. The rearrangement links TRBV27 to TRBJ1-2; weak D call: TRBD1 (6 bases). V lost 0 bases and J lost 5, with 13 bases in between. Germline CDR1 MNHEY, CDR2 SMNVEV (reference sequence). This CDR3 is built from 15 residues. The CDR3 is CASSLSTGTLYGYTF. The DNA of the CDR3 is TGTGCCAGCAGTTTATCGACAGGTACCCTGTATGGCTACACCTTC.

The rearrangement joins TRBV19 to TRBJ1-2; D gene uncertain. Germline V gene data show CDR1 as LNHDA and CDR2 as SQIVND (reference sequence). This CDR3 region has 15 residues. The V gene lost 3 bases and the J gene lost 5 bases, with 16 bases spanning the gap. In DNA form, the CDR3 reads TGTGCCAGTAGTATCGAAAACAACCCTCTTTATGGCTACACCTTC. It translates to CASSIENNPLYGYTF.

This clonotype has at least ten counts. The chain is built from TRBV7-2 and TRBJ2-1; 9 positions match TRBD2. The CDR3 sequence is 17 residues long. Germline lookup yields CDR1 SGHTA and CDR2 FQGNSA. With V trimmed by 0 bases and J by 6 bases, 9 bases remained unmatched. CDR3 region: CASSLAHLAGRFNEQFF. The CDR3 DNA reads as TGTGCCAGCAGCTTAGCTCACCTAGCGGGAAGGTTCAATGAGCAGTTCTTC. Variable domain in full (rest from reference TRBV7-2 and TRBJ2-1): GAGVSQSPSNKVTEKGKDVELRCDPISGHTALYWYRQSLGQGLEFLIYFQGNSAPDKSGLPSDRFSAERTGGSVSTLTIQRTQQEDSAVYLCASSLAHLAGRFNEQFFGPGTRLTVL.

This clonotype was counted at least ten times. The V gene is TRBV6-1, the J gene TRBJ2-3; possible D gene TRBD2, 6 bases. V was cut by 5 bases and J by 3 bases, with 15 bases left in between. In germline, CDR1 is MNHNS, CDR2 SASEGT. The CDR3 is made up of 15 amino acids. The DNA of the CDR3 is TGTGCCAGCAGTTACAGCCTAGCGAGGACAGATACGCAGTATTTT. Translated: CASSYSLARTDTQYF.

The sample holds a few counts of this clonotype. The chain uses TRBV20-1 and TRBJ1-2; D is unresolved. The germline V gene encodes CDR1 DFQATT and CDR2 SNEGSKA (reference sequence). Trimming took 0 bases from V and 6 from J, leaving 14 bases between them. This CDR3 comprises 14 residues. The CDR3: CSARDPLREDGYTF. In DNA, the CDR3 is TGCAGTGCTAGAGATCCCCTGAGGGAGGATGGCTACACCTTC.

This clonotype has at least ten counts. The CDR3 spells CASRRRAGGYEQYF. CDR3 bases: TGTGCCAGCAGGCGACGGGCAGGGGGCTACGAGCAGTACTTC. The chain joins TRBV6-7 to TRBJ2-7; TRBD1 aligns across 7 bases. TRBV6-7 is an ORF; its function is uncertain. The V and J ends lost 6 bases and 3 bases, in that order; junction bases with no gene match: 8. The CDR3 runs 14 residues.

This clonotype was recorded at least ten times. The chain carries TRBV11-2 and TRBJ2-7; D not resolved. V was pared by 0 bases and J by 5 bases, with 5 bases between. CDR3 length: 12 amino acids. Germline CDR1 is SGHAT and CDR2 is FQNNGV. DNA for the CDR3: TGTGCCAGCAGCTTAGATGTCGACGAGCAGTACTTC. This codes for CASSLDVDEQYF.

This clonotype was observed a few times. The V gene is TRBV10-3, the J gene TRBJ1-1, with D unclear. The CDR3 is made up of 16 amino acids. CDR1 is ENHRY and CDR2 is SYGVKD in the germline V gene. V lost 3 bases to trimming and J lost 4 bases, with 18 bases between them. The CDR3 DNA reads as TGTGCCATCAGTGATCAAAGCGTCGGGTTCGTCACTGAAGCTTTCTTT. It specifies CAISDQSVGFVTEAFF.

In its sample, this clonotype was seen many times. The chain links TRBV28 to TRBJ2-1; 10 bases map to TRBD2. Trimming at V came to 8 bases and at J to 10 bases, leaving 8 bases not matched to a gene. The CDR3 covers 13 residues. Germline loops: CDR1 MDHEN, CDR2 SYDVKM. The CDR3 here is CASGLAGVGEQFF. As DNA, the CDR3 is TGTGCCAGCGGTCTAGCGGGAGTGGGGGAGCAGTTCTTC.

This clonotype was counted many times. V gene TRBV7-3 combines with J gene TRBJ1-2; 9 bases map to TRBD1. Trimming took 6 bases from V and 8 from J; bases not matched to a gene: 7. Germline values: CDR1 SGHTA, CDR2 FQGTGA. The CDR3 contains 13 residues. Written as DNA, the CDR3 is TGTGCCAGCAGTCAAGACAGGGGGAGCGGCTACACCTTC. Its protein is CASSQDRGSGYTF.

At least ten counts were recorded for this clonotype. DNA of the CDR3: TGTGCCAGCAGCCAAGGACGGCCAAACTATGGCTACACCTTC. It yields the protein CASSQGRPNYGYTF. The V and J genes are TRBV3-1 and TRBJ1-2; D not resolved. The CDR3 is 14 residues long. V was clipped by 1 base and J by 2 bases, with 8 bases between them. Germline CDR1 and CDR2: LGHDT and YNNKEL (reference sequence).

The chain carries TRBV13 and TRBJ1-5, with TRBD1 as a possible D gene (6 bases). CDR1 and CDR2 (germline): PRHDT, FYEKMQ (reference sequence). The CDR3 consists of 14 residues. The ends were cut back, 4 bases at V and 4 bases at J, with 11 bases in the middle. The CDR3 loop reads CASSWGRNNQPQHF. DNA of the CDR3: TGTGCCAGCAGCTGGGGGCGGAATAATCAGCCCCAGCATTTT.

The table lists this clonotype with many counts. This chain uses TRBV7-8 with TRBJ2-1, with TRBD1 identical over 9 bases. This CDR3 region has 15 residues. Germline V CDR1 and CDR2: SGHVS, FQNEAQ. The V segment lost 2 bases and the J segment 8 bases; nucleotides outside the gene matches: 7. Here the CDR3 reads CASSLTGTGYDEQFF. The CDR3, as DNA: TGTGCCAGCAGCTTAACCGGGACAGGGTATGATGAGCAGTTCTTC. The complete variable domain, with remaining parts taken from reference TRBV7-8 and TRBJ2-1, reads GAGVSQSPRYKVAKRGQDVALRCDPISGHVSLFWYQQALGQGPEFLTYFQNEAQLDKSGLPSDRFFAERPEGSVSTLKIQRTQQEDSAVYLCASSLTGTGYDEQFFGPGTRLTVL.

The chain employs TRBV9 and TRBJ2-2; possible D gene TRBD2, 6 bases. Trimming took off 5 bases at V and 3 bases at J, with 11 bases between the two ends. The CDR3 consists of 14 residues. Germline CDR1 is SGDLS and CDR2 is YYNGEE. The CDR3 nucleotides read TGTGCCAGCAGGACTAGATCTGACACCGGGGAGCTGTTTTTT. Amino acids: CASRTRSDTGELFF.

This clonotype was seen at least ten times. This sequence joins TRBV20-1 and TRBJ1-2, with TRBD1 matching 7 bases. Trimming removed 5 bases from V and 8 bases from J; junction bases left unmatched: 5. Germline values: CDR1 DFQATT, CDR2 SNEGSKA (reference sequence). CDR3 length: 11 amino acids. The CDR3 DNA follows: TGCAGTGCTGACAGGGCCGTGGGCTACACCTTC. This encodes CSADRAVGYTF.

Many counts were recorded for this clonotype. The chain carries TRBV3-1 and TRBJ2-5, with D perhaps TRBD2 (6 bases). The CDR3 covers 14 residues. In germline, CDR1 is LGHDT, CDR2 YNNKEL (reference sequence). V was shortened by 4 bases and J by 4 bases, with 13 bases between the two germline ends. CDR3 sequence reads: CASSRSDGGETQYF. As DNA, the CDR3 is TGTGCCAGCAGCCGGTCTGACGGGGGAGAGACCCAGTACTTC.